The rows below give T cell receptor beta chains drawn from one sample of a study of T cell changes during pregnancy in multiple sclerosis. TCRdb's table, derived via immunoSEQ multiplex PCR, lists solely in-frame clones and lacks some. The data show 89,000 or so clones, roughly nine tenths seen once. The sequences come from PBMCs, collected in the first trimester of pregnancy. The source is a female donor in good health, serving as a control in a pregnancy study. Some clones in this sample may be carry-over from other donors' samples. Both conserved end residues are part of each CDR3. The order of the fields is D gene, V gene, J gene, clone size, CDR3 DNA, CDR3 protein. A D gene is named only where the DNA matches it firmly. For some rows the clone size is stated as once, few or many, or as a class when expanded; others skip it.

NA	TRBV7-9	TRBJ1-1	NA	TGTGCCAGCAGCTTAGAACCCCTGGCAGCTTTCTTT	CASSLEPLAAFF
NA	TRBV5-1	TRBJ2-3	NA	TGCGCCAGCAGCTTGGTTCCCGGGGGAGATCGGGATACGCAGTATTTT	CASSLVPGGDRDTQYF
NA	TRBV2	TRBJ2-7	NA	TGTGCCTCCCGGGGTAATAACGAGCAGTACTTC	CASRGNNEQYF
TRBD2	TRBV7-3	TRBJ2-2	NA	TGTGCCAGCAGCTTAGCGGGAGGGCGAACCGGGGAGCTGTTTTTT	CASSLAGGRTGELFF
NA	TRBV5-1	TRBJ1-2	once	TGCGCCAGCAGCTTGGGACCCGAACGGGGCTATGGCTACACCTTC	CASSLGPERGYGYTF
NA	TRBV5-1	TRBJ2-7	NA	TGCGCCAGCAGCTTGGGGCAGGGTAATTTGTACGAGCAGTACTTC	CASSLGQGNLYEQYF
TRBD2	TRBV5-4	TRBJ2-5	NA	TGTGCCAGCACTTTCATTCCGGGGGGGGGCCAGGAGACCCAGTACTTC	CASTFIPGGGQETQYF
NA	TRBV18	TRBJ2-5	NA	TGTGCCAGCTCACCTACAGGGACCTACCAAGAGACCCAGTACTTC	CASSPTGTYQETQYF
NA	TRBV10-1	TRBJ2-7	NA	TGCGCCAGCAGTCCCGGGGGTGTTACTGGCTACGAGCAGTACTTC	CASSPGGVTGYEQYF
NA	TRBV27	TRBJ1-1	NA	TGTGCCAGCAGTTTATCCCGGAGGGGCCTGAACACTGAAGCTTTCTTT	CASSLSRRGLNTEAFF